The table lists the clone carrying this T cell receptor (beta chain) with a few counts. Its antigen is as yet unknown. This sample is drawn from a study of shared clonotypes between healthy human individuals. Study-level points and caveats: Several donors shared approximately 5% of their naive CD4 clonotypes.

Produced via immunoSEQ multiplex PCR; TCRdb's table is partial and in-frame only. Of about a million clones listed, 76% were seen once; the top ten hold approximately 1.5%. CDR1 is WSHSY, CDR2 SAAADI, per germline. The CDR3 extends over 13 amino acids. V was pared by 4 bases and J by 9 bases, with 2 bases of the junction left unmatched. The rearrangement uses TRBV10-2 and TRBJ1-6; 8 bases agree with TRBD1. The TCR comes from a man younger than 30 in good health. The sequenced sample was memory CD4+ T cells sorted from blood. Noted subset: CD45RA-negative fraction. Here the CDR3 reads CASSAQGASPLHF. The CDR3 bases are TGCGCCAGCAGTGCCCAGGGGGCTTCACCCCTCCACTTT.